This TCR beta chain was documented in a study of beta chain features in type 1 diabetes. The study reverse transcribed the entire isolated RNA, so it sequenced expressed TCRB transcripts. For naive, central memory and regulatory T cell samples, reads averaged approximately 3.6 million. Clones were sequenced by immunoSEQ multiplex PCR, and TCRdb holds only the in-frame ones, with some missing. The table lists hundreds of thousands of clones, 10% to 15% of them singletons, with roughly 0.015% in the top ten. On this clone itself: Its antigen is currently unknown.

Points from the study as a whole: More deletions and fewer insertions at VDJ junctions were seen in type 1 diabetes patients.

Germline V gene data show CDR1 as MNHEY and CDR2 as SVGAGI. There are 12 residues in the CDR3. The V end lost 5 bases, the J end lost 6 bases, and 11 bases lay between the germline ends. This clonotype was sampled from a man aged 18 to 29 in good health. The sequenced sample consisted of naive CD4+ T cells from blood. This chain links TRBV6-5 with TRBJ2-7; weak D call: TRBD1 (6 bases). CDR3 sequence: CASSPTGSEQYF. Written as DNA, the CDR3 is TGTGCCAGCAGTCCTACAGGGTCCGAGCAGTACTTC.